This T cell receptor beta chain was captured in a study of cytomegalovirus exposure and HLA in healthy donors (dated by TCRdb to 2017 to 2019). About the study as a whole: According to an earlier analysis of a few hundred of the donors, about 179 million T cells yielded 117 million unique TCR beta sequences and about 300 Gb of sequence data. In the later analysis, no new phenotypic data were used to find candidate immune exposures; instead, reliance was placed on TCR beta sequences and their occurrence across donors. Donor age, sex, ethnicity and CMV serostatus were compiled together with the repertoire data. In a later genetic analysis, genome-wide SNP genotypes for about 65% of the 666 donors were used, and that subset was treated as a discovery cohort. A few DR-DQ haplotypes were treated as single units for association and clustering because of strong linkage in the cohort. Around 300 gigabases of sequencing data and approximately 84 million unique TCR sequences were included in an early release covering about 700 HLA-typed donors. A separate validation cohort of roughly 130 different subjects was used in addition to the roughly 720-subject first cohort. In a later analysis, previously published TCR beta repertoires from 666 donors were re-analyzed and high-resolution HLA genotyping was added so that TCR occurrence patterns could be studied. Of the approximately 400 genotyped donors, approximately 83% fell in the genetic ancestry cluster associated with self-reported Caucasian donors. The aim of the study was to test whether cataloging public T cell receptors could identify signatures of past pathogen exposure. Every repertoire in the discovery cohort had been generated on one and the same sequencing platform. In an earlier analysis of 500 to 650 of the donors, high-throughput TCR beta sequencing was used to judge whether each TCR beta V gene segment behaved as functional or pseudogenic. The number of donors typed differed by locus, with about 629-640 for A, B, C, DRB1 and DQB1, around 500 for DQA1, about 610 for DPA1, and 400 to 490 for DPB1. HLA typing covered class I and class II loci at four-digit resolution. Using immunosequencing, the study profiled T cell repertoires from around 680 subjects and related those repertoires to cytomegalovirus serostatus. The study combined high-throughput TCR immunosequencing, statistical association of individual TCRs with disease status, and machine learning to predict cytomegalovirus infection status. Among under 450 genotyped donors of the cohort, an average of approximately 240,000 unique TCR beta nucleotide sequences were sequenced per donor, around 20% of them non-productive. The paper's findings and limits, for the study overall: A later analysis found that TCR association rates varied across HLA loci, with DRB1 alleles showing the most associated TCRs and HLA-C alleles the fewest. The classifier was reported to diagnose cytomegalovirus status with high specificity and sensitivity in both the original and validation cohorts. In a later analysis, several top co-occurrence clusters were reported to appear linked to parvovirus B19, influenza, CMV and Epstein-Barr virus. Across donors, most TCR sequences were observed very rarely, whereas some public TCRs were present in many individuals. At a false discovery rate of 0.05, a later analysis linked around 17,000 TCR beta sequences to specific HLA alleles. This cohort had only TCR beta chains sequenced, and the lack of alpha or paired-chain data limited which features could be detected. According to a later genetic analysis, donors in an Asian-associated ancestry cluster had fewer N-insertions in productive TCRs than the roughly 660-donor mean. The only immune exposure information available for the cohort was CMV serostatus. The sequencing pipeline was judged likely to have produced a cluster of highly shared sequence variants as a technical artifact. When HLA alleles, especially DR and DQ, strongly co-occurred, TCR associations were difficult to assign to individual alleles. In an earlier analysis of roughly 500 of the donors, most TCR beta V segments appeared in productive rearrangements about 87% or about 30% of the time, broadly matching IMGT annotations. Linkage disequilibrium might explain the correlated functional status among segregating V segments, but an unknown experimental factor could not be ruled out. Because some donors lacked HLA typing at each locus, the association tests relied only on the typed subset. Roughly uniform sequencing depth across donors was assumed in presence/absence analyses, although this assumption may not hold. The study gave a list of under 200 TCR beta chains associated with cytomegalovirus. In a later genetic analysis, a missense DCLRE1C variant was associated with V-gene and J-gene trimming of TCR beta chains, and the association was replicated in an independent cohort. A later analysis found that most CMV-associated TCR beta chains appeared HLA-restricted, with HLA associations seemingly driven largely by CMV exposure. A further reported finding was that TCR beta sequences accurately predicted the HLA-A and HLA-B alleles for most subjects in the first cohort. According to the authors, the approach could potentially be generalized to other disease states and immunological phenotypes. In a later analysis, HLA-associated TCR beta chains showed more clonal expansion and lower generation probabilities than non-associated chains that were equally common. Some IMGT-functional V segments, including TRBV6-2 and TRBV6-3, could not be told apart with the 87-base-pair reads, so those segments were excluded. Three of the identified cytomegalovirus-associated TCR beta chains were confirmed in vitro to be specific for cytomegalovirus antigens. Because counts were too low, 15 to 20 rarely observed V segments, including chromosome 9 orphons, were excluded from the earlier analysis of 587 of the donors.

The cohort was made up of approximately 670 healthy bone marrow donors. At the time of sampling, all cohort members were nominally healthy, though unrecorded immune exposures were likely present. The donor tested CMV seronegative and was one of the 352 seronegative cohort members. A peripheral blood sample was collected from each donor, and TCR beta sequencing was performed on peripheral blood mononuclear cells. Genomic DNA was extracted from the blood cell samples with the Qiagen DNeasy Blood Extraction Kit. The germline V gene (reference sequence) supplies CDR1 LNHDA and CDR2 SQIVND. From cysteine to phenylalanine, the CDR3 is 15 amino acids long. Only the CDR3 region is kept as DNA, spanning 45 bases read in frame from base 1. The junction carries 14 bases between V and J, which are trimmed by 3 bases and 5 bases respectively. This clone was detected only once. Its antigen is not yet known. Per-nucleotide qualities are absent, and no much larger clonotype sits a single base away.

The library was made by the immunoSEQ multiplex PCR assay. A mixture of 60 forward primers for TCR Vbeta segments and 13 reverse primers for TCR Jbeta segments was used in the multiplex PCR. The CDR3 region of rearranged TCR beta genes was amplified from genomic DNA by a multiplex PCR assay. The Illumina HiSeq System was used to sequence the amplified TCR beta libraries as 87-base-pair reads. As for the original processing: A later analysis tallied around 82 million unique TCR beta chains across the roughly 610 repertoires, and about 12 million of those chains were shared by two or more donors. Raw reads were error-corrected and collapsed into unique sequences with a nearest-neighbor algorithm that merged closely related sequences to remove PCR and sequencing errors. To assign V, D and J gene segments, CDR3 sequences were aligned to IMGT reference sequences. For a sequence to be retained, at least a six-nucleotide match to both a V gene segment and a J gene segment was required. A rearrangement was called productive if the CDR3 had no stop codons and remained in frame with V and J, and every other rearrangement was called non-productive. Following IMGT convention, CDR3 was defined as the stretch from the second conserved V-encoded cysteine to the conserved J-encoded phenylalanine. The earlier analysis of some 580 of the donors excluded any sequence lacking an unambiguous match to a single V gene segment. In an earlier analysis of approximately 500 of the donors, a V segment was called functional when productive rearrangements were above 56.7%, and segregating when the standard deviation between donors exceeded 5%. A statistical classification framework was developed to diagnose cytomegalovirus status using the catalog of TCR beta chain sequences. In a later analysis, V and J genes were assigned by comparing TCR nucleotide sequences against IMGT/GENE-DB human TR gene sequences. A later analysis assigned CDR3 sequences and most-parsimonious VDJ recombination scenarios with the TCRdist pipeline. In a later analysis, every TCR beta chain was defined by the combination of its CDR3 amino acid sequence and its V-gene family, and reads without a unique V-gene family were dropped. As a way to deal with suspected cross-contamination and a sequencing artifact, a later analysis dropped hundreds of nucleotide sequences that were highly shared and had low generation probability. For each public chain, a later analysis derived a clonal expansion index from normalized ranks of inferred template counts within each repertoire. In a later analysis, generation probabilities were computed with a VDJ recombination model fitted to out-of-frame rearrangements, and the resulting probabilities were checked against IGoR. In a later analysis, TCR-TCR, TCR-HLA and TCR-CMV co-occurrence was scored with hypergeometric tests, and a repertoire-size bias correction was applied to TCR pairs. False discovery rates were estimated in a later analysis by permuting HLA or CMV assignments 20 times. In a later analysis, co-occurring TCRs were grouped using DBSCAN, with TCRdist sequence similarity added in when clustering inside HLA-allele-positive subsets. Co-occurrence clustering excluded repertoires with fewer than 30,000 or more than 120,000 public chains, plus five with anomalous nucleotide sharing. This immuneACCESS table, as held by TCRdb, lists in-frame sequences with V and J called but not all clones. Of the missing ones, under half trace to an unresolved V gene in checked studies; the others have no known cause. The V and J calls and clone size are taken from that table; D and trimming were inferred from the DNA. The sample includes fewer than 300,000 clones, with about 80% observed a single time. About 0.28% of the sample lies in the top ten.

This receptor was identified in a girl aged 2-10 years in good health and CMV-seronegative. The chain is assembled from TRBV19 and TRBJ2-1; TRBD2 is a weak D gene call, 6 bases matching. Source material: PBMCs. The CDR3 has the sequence CASSIIGGSHNEQFF. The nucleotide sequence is TGTGCCAGTAGTATTATCGGGGGTAGTCACAATGAGCAGTTCTTC. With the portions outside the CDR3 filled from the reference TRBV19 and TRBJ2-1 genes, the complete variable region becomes DGGITQSPKYLFRKEGQNVTLSCEQNLNHDAMYWYRQDPGQGLRLIYYSQIVNDFQKGDIAEGYSVSREKKESFPLTVTSAQKNPTAFYLCASSIIGGSHNEQFFGPGTRLTVL.